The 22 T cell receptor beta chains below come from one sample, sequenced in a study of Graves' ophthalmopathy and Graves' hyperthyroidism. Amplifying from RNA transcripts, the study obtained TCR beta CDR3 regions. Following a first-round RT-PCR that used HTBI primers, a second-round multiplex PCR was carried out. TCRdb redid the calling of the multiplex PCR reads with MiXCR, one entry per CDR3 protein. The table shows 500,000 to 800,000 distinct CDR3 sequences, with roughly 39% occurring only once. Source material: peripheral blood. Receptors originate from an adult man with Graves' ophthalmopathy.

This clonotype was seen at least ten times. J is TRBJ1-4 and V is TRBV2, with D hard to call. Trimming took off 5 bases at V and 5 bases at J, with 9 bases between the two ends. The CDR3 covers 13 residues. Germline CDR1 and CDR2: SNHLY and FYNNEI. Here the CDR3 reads CASSFLENEKLFF. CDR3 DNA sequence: TGTGCCAGCAGTTTCCTGGAGAATGAAAAACTGTTTTTT.

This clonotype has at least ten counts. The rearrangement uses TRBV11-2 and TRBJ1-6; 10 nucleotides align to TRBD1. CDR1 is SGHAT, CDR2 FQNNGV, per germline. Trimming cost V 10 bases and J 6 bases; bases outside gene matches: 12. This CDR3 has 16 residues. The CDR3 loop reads CATRTPGTGANSPLHF. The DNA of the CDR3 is TGTGCCACCCGAACTCCCGGGACAGGGGCTAATTCACCCCTCCACTTT.

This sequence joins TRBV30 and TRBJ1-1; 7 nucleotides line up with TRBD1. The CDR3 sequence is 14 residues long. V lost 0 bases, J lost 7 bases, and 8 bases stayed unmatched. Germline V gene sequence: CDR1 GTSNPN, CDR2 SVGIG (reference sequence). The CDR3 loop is CAWSVGGGVGEAFF. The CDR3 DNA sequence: TGTGCCTGGAGTGTAGGAGGGGGCGTGGGTGAAGCTTTCTTT.

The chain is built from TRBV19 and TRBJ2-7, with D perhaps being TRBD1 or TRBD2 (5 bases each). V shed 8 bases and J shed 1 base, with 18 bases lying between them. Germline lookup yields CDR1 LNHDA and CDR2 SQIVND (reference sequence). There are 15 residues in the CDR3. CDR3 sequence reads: CASGEIRGNSYEQYF. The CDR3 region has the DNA TGTGCCAGTGGGGAGATTAGGGGAAATTCCTACGAGCAGTACTTC.

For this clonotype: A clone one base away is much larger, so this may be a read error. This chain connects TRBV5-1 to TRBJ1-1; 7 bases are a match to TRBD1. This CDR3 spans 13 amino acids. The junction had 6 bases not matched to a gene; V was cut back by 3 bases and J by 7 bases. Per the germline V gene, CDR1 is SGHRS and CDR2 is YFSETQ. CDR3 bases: TGCGCCAGCAGCTGGAGCCAGGGGGTTGAAGCTTTCTTT. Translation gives CASSWSQGVEAFF.

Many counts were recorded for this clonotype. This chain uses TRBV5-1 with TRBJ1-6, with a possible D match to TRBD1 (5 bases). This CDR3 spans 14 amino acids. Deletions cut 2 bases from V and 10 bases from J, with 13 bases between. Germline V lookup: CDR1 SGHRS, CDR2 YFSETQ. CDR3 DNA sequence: TGCGCCAGCAGCTTCGGGGGATTTGGATCACCCCTCCACTTT. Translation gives CASSFGGFGSPLHF. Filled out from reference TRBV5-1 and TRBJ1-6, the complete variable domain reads KAGVTQTPRYLIKTRGQQVTLSCSPISGHRSVSWYQQTPGQGLQFLFEYFSETQRNKGNFPGRFSGRQFSNSRSEMNVSTLELGDSALYLCASSFGGFGSPLHFGNGTRLTVT.

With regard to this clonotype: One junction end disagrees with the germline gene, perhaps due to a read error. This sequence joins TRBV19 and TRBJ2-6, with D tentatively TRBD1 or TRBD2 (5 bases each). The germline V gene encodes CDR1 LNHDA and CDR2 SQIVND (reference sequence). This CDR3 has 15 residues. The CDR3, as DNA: TGTGCCAGTAGTGGTCTCGGGATCAGGGTCCACGTCCCGACTTTC. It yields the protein CASSGLGIRVHVPTF.

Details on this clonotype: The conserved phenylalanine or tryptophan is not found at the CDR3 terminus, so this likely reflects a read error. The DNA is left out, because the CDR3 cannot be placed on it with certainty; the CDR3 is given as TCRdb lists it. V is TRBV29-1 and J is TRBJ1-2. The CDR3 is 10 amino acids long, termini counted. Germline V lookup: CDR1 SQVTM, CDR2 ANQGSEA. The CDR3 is CSVDGSSGTY.

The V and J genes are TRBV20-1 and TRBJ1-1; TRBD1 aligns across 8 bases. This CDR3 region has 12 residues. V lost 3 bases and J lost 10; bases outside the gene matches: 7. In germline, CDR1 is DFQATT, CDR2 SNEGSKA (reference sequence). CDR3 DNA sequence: TGCAGTGCTAGTCTTCCGGGACAGGCAGCTTTCTTT. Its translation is CSASLPGQAAFF.

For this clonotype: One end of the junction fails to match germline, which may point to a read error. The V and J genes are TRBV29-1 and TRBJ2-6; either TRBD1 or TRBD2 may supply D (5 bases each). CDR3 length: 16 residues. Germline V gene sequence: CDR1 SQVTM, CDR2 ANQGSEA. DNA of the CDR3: TGTGCCAGTAGTGACAGCGCCGACTCTGGGACCAACGTCCTCACTTTC. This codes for CASSDSADSGTNVLTF. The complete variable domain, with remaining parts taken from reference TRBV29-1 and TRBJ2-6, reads SAVISQKPSRDICQRGTSLTIQCQVDSQVTMMFWYRQQPGQSLTLIATANQGSEATYESGFVIDKFPISRPNLTFSTLTVSNMSPEDSSIYLCASSDSADSGTNVLTFGAGSRLTVL.

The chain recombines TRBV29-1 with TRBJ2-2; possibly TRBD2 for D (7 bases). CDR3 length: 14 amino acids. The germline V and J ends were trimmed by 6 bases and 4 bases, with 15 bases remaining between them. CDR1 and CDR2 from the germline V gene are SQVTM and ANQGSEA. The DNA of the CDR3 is TGCAGCGTCGGGGGGACACTGATCACCGGGGAGCTGTTTTTT. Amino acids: CSVGGTLITGELFF.

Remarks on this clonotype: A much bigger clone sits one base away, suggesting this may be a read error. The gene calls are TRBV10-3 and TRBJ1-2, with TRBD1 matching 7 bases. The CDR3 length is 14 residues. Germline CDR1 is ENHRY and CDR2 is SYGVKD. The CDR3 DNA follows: TGTGCCAGCAGTGACTTGGACAGGAGTTATGGCTACACCTTC. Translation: CASSDLDRSYGYTF.

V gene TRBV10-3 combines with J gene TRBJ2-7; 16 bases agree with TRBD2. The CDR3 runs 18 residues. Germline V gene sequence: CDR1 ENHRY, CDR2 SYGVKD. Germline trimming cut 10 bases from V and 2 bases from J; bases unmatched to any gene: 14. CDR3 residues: CASRELGTSGRDTYEQYF. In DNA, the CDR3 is TGTGCCAGCAGGGAATTGGGGACTAGCGGGAGGGATACCTACGAGCAGTACTTC.

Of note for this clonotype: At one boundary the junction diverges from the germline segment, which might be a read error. Here the CDR3 DNA reads TGTGCCAGCAGTTTAGACAGGGGGCATACTGAAGCTTTCTTT. This encodes CASSLDRGHTEAFF. The rearrangement uses TRBV7-6 and TRBJ1-1; 10 bases fit TRBD1. The CDR3 is 14 residues long. Germline-derived CDR1 and CDR2 are SGHVS and FNYEAQ.

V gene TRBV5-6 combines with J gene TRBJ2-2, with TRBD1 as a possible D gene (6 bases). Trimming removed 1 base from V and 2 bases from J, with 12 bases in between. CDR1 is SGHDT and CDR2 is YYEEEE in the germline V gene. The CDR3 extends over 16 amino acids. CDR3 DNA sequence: TGTGCCAGCAGCTTGTTCTACAGGGTAAACACCGGGGAGCTGTTTTTT. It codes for CASSLFYRVNTGELFF.

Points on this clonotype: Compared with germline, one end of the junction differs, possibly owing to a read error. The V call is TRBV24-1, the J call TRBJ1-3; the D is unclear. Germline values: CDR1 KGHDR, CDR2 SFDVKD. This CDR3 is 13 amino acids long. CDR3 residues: CASSEALRYTIYF. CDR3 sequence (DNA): TGTGCCAGCAGTGAAGCGCTTCGGTACACCATATATTTT.

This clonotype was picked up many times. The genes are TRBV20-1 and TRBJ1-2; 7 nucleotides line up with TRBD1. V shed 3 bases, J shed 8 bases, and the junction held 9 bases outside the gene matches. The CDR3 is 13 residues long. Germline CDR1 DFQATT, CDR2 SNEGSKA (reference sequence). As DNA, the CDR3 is TGCAGTGCTAGTCACGGGGCCAGGGGGGGCTACACCTTC. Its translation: CSASHGARGGYTF.

CDR3 region: CASSIQGEGRAFF. The CDR3 nucleotides read TGTGCCAGTAGTATACAGGGGGAAGGTCGGGCTTTCTTT. V is TRBV19 and J is TRBJ1-1; TRBD1 agrees at 7 bases. From germline, CDR1 is LNHDA and CDR2 SQIVND (reference sequence). CDR3 length: 13 residues. Unmatched junction bases numbered 8, after V lost 2 bases and J lost 11 bases.

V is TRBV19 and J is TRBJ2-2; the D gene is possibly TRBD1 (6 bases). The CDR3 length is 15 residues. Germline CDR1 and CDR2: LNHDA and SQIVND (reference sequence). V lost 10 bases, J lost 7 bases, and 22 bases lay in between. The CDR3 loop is CATTFSRGVGGELFF. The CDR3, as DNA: TGTGCCACCACGTTTAGCAGGGGAGTGGGCGGGGAGCTGTTTTTT. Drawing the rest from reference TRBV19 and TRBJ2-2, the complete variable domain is DGGITQSPKYLFRKEGQNVTLSCEQNLNHDAMYWYRQDPGQGLRLIYYSQIVNDFQKGDIAEGYSVSREKKESFPLTVTSAQKNPTAFYLCATTFSRGVGGELFFGEGSRLTVL.

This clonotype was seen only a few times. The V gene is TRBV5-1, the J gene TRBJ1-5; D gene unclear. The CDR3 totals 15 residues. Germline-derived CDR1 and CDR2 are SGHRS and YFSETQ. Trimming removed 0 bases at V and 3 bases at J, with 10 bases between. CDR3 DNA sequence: TGCGCCAGCAGCTTGGATTCGGGATACAATCAGCCCCAGCATTTT. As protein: CASSLDSGYNQPQHF. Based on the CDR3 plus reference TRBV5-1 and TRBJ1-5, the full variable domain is KAGVTQTPRYLIKTRGQQVTLSCSPISGHRSVSWYQQTPGQGLQFLFEYFSETQRNKGNFPGRFSGRQFSNSRSEMNVSTLELGDSALYLCASSLDSGYNQPQHFGDGTRLSIL.

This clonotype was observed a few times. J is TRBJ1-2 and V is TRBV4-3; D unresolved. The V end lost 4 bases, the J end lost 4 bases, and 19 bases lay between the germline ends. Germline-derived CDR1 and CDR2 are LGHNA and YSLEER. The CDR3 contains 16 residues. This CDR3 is CASSRGNVAGTYGYTF. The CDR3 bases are TGCGCCAGCAGCCGCGGCAATGTGGCGGGAACCTATGGCTACACCTTC.

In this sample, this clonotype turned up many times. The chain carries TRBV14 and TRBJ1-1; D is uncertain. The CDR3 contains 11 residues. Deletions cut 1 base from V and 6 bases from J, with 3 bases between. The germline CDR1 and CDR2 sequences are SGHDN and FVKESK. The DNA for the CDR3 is TGTGCCAGCAGCCAAGCGGCTGAAGCTTTCTTT. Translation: CASSQAAEAFF.